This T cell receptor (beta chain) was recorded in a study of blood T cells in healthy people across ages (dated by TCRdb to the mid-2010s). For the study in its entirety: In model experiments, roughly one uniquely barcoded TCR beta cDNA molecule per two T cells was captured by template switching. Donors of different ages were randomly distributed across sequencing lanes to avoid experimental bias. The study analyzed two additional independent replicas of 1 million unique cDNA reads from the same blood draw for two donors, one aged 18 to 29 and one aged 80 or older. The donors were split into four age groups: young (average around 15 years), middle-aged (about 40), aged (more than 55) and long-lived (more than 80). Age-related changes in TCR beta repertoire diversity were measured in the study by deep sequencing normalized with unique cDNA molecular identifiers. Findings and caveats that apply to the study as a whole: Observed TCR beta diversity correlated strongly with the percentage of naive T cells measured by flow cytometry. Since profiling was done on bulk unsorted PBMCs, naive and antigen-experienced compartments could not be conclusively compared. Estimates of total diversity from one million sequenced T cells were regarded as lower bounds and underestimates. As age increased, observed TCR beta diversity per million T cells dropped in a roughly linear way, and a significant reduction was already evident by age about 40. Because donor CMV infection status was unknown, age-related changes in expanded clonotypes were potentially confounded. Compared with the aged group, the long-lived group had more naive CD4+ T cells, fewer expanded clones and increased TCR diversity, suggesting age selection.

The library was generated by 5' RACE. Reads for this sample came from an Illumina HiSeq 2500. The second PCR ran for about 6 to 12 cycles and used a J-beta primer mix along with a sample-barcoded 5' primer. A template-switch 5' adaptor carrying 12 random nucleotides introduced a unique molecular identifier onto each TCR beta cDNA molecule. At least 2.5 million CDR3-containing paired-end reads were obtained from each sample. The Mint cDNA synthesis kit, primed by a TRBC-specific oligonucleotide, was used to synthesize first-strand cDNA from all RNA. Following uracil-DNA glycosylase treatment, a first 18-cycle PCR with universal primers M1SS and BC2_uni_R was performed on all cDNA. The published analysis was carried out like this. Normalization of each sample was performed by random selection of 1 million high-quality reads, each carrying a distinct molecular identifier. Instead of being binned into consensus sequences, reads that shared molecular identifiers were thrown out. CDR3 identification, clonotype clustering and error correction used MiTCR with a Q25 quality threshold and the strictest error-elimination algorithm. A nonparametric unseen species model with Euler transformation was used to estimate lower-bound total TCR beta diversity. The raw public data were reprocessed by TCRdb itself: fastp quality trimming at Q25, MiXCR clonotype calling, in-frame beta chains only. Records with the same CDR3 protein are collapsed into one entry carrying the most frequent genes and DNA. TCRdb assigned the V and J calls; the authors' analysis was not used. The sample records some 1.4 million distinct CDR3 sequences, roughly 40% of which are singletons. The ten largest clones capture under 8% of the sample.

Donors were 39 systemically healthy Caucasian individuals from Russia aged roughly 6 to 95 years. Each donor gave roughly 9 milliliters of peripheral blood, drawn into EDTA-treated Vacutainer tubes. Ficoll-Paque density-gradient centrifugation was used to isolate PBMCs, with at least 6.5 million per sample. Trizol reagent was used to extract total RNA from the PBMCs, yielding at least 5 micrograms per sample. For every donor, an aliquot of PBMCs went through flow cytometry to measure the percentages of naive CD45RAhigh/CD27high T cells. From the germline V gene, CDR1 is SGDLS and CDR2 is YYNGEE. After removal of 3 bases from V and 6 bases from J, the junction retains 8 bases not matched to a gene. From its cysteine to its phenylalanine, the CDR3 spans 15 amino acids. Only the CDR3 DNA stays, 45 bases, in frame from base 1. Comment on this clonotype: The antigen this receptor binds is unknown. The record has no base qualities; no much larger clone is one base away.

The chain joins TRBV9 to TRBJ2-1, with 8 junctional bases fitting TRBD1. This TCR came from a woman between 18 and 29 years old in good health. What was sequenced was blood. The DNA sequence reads TGTGCCAGCAGCGGAAATCAGGGGGCTCGCAATGAGCAGTTCTTC. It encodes CASSGNQGARNEQFF.